The 17 T cell receptor beta chains below were found in one sample sequenced in a study of cytomegalovirus exposure and HLA in healthy donors. Assay: immunoSEQ multiplex PCR; the TCRdb copy retains only in-frame clones and omits some. The data contain fewer than 300,000 clones, more than 75% of them seen just once; the ten biggest clones take up about 0.9%. The sequenced sample consisted of PBMCs. The receptors here all came from a woman in her late teens or twenties in good health and CMV-seronegative.

The gene calls are TRBV19 and TRBJ1-1; 8 positions match TRBD1. J lost 3 bases, V lost 5 bases, and 11 bases had no gene match. CDR3 length equals 16 residues. Per the germline V gene, CDR1 is LNHDA and CDR2 is SQIVND (reference sequence). For the CDR3, the DNA is TGTGCCAGTAGTGCGAGGACAGGGAGCTATGACACTGAAGCTTTCTTT. It codes for CASSARTGSYDTEAFF. The variable domain in full, completed from reference TRBV19 and TRBJ1-1, reads DGGITQSPKYLFRKEGQNVTLSCEQNLNHDAMYWYRQDPGQGLRLIYYSQIVNDFQKGDIAEGYSVSREKKESFPLTVTSAQKNPTAFYLCASSARTGSYDTEAFFGQGTRLTVV.

This chain links TRBV6-5 with TRBJ2-1, with D tentatively TRBD2 (6 bases). The CDR3 totals 15 residues. The V gene lost 2 bases and the J gene lost 1 base, with 9 bases spanning the gap. In germline, CDR1 is MNHEY, CDR2 SVGAGI. The chain's CDR3 is CASSYEGGSYNEQFF. Here the CDR3 DNA reads TGTGCCAGCAGTTACGAAGGAGGGTCCTACAATGAGCAGTTCTTC.

V is TRBV5-1 and J is TRBJ2-3, with TRBD2 matching over 13 bases. V lost 0 bases to trimming and J lost 4 bases; unmatched junction nucleotides: 8. The CDR3 has 18 amino acids. Germline V lookup: CDR1 SGHRS, CDR2 YFSETQ. The CDR3 loop is CASSLGWTSGSLADTQYF. The CDR3 bases are TGCGCCAGCAGCTTGGGGTGGACTAGCGGGAGTTTGGCAGATACGCAGTATTTT.

The chain links TRBV6-1 to TRBJ2-1, with TRBD1 matching 7 bases. The V segment lost 4 bases and the J segment 3 bases; nucleotides outside the gene matches: 9. This CDR3 contains 16 residues. Germline CDR1 and CDR2: MNHNS and SASEGT. The CDR3 DNA is TGTGCCAGCAGTGTGGGTCCAGGGGGTTACTACAATGAGCAGTTCTTC. This translates into CASSVGPGGYYNEQFF.

The chain joins TRBV15 to TRBJ1-2; TRBD1 matches at 7 bases. CDR1 is LNHNV and CDR2 is YYDKDF in the germline V gene (reference sequence). The CDR3 has 13 residues. Germline trimming cut 5 bases from V and 4 bases from J; bases unmatched to any gene: 4. CDR3 amino acids: CATSETGFYGYTF. DNA of the CDR3: TGTGCCACCAGCGAGACAGGGTTCTATGGCTACACCTTC.

Written as DNA, the CDR3 is TGTGCCAGCAGCCCTAGCGGGACAACAGATACGCAGTATTTT. Encoded protein: CASSPSGTTDTQYF. The V and J genes are TRBV2 and TRBJ2-3, with 9 bases that match TRBD2. Germline V gene sequence: CDR1 SNHLY, CDR2 FYNNEI. J gave up 3 bases and V 6 bases, and 4 bases lay outside the gene matches. This CDR3 region has 14 residues.

This rearrangement joins TRBV2 to TRBJ1-5; D is unresolved. The V gene lost 5 bases and the J gene lost 4 bases, with 15 bases spanning the gap. Germline V lookup: CDR1 SNHLY, CDR2 FYNNEI. The CDR3 is 15 residues long. Written as DNA, the CDR3 is TGTGCCAGCAGTTTTGAGGTGGGAGGGAATCAGCCCCAGCATTTT. It yields the protein CASSFEVGGNQPQHF. Together with reference TRBV2 and TRBJ1-5, the CDR3 gives the full variable domain: EPEVTQTPSHQVTQMGQEVILRCVPISNHLYFYWYRQILGQKVEFLVSFYNNEISEKSEIFDDQFSVERPDGSNFTLKIRSTKLEDSAMYFCASSFEVGGNQPQHFGDGTRLSIL.

CDR3: CASSFRRDRPTYEQYF. Written as DNA, the CDR3 is TGTGCCAGCAGCTTTCGGCGGGACCGACCAACCTACGAGCAGTACTTC. The genes are TRBV7-8 and TRBJ2-7, with D possibly TRBD2 on 6 matching bases. CDR1 and CDR2 from the germline V gene are SGHVS and FQNEAQ. V was shortened by 3 bases and J by 2 bases, with 17 bases between the two germline ends. The CDR3 spans 16 residues.

The chain carries TRBV4-1 and TRBJ1-2, with unresolved D. Trimming pared 3 bases from V and 8 bases from J, leaving 31 bases between. Germline V gene data show CDR1 as MGHRA and CDR2 as YSYEKL. The CDR3 runs 19 residues. In nucleotides, the CDR3 is TGCGCCAGCAGCCATGGGTCTTTAAGAACCCCAATTGCCCTAGAAGGCTACACCTTC. Protein: CASSHGSLRTPIALEGYTF.

The table lists this clone with a few counts. The chain employs TRBV6-1 and TRBJ2-2; D is undetermined. Trimming removed 2 bases at V and 4 bases at J, with 14 bases between. CDR1 and CDR2 from the germline V gene are MNHNS and SASEGT. This CDR3 region has 16 residues. The CDR3 loop reads CASSESPAELTGELFF. As DNA, the CDR3 is TGTGCCAGCAGTGAATCGCCCGCGGAGCTCACCGGGGAGCTGTTTTTT.

The rearrangement joins TRBV30 to TRBJ2-3; D possibly corresponds to TRBD2 (6 bases). CDR3 length: 12 residues. V was cut by 5 bases and J by 3 bases, with 9 bases left in between. Germline CDR1 is GTSNPN and CDR2 is SVGIG (reference sequence). The CDR3 DNA reads as TGTGCCTGGGGTGGGACTACAGATACGCAGTATTTT. Encoded protein: CAWGGTTDTQYF.

The chain couples TRBV7-9 to TRBJ2-2, with a possible D match to TRBD1 (5 bases). The germline gives CDR1 SEHNR, CDR2 FQNEAQ (reference sequence). V was trimmed by 1 base and J by 3 bases, leaving 9 bases between them. The CDR3 totals 15 residues. The chain's CDR3 is CASSLDNRYTGELFF. CDR3 DNA: TGTGCCAGCAGCTTAGACAACAGGTACACCGGGGAGCTGTTTTTT.

V usage is TRBV12-5 and J usage is TRBJ1-1; tentative D call: TRBD1 (6 bases). V was shortened by 2 bases and J by 1 base, with 11 bases between the two germline ends. Germline V gene data show CDR1 as LGHNT and CDR2 as FRNRAP. The CDR3 sequence is 15 residues long. CDR3 residues: CASGLSGVGNTEAFF. CDR3 nucleotides: TGTGCTAGTGGTTTGTCAGGGGTTGGGAACACTGAAGCTTTCTTT. Drawing the rest from reference TRBV12-5 and TRBJ1-1, the complete variable domain is DARVTQTPRHKVTEMGQEVTMRCQPILGHNTVFWYRQTMMQGLELLAYFRNRAPLDDSGMPKDRFSAEMPDATLATLKIQPSEPRDSAVYFCASGLSGVGNTEAFFGQGTRLTVV.

This chain connects TRBV7-8 to TRBJ2-2, with D tentatively TRBD2 (7 bases). This CDR3 contains 16 residues. V was cut by 3 bases and J by 4 bases, with 15 bases left in between. The germline CDR1 and CDR2 sequences are SGHVS and FQNEAQ. Here the CDR3 reads CASSFSQGGVTGELFF. CDR3 bases: TGTGCCAGCAGCTTCTCACAGGGAGGGGTCACCGGGGAGCTGTTTTTT.

The chain uses TRBV9 and TRBJ2-2; no clear D. Germline loops: CDR1 SGDLS, CDR2 YYNGEE. V dropped 1 base and J dropped 6 bases, with 16 bases sitting between them. This CDR3 is 16 amino acids long. CDR3 in DNA: TGTGCCAGCAGCGTAAGTTGGCTTGCTGGAGCCGGGGAGCTGTTTTTT. This sequence encodes CASSVSWLAGAGELFF.

The chain links TRBV2 to TRBJ2-3; D uncertain. The CDR3 consists of 12 residues. V was shortened by 2 bases and J by 9 bases, with 9 bases between the two germline ends. The germline V gene has CDR1 SNHLY and CDR2 FYNNEI. CDR3 in amino acids: CASSELSSTQYF. The CDR3 nucleotides read TGTGCCAGCAGTGAACTATCTTCAACGCAGTATTTT. Filled out from reference TRBV2 and TRBJ2-3, the complete variable domain reads EPEVTQTPSHQVTQMGQEVILRCVPISNHLYFYWYRQILGQKVEFLVSFYNNEISEKSEIFDDQFSVERPDGSNFTLKIRSTKLEDSAMYFCASSELSSTQYFGPGTRLTVL.

V is TRBV9 and J is TRBJ1-5, with D possibly TRBD1 on 5 matching bases. V lost 0 bases and J 8 bases, leaving 15 bases between the germline ends. The CDR3 has 15 amino acids. CDR1 is SGDLS and CDR2 is YYNGEE in the germline V gene. CDR3 protein: CASSVAGSLREPQHF. The CDR3 DNA is TGTGCCAGCAGCGTAGCGGGCAGCCTCAGGGAGCCCCAGCATTTT.